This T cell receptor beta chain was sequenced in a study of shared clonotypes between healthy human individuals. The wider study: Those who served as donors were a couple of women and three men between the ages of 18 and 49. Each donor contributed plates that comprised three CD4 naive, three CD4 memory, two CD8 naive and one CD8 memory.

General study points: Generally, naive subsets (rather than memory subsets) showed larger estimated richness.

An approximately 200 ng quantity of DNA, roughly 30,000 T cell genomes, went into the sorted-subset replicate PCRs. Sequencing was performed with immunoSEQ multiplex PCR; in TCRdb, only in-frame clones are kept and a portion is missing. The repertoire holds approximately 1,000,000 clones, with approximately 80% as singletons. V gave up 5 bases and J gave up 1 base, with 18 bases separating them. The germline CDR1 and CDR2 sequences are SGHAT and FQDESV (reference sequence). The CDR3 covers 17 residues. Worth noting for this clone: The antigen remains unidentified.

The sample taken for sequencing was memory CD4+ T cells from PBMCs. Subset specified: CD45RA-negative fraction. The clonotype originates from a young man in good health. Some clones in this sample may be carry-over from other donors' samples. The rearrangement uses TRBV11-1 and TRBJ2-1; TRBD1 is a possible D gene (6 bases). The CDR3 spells CASSRRQVSRSYNEQFF. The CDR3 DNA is TGTGCCAGCAGCAGGCGACAGGTATCCAGGTCCTACAATGAGCAGTTCTTC. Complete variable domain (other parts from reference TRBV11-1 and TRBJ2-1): EAEVAQSPRYKITEKSQAVAFWCDPISGHATLYWYRQILGQGPELLVQFQDESVVDDSQLPKDRFSAERLKGVDSTLKIQPAELGDSAMYLCASSRRQVSRSYNEQFFGPGTRLTVL.